The present T cell receptor beta chain was sequenced within a study of T-cell reconstitution after alpha-beta-depleted transplantation in children. Preparation of the TCRbeta library used unique molecular identifiers. TCRdb independently ran MiXCR on the PCR reads; one entry per CDR3 protein. The sample has hundreds of thousands of distinct CDR3 sequences, more than 10% seen once. Germline loops: CDR1 MNHNY, CDR2 SVGAGI (reference sequence). Trimming removed 2 bases from V and 9 bases from J, with 7 bases in between. The length of the CDR3 is 12 residues. This clonotype was seen repeatedly, ten times or more.

The source is a human donor who donated a stem cell graft to a child with acute lymphoblastic leukemia. The input for sequencing was PBMCs from the stem cell graft donor, taken from the stem cell graft. The chain joins TRBV6-6 to TRBJ2-2; D gene uncertain. The CDR3 coding sequence is TGTGCCAGCAGTTACAGAGAGTGGGAGCTGTTTTTT. This gives the protein CASSYREWELFF.